These 19 T cell receptor beta chains were sequenced from one sample in a study of blood T cells in healthy people across ages (dated by TCRdb to between 2014 and 2017). The library came from 5' RACE. TCRdb shows the sequencer as Illumina HiSeq 2500. A second roughly 6 to 12 cycle PCR used a sample-barcoded 5' primer and a J-beta primer mix. Using fastp trimming at Q25 and MiXCR clonotype assembly, TCRdb reanalyzed the public sequencing data and kept in-frame beta chains. Rows merge per CDR3 protein into single entries with the most common DNA and genes. Recorded for this sample are over 950,000 distinct CDR3 sequences; less than 45% of them occurred a single time. The ten largest clones represent around 13% of the sample. Sequenced material: blood. All receptors derive from a man younger than 30 in good health.

This clonotype occurred a few times. V is TRBV6-6 and J is TRBJ2-7, with D maybe TRBD2 (5 bases). The last part of the DNA fits TRBJ2-5 better; the J call may be wrong. This CDR3 has 15 residues. The germline gives CDR1 MNHNY, CDR2 SVGAGI (reference sequence). The CDR3 protein is CASSYSRALEETQYF. CDR3 nucleotides: TGTGCCAGCAGTTACTCGAGGGCACTAGAAGAGACCCAGTACTTC.

This clonotype appeared a few times. The chain joins TRBV28 to TRBJ2-3; the D gene is possibly TRBD2 (5 bases). Germline V gene lookup returns CDR1 MDHEN and CDR2 SYDVKM. This CDR3 comprises 13 residues. V was trimmed by 6 bases and J by 6 bases, leaving 13 bases between them. DNA of the CDR3: TGTGCCAGCAGACGTCCCGGGGTGGATACGCAGTATTTT. It is translated as CASRRPGVDTQYF. Filled out from reference TRBV28 and TRBJ2-3, the complete variable domain reads DVKVTQSSRYLVKRTGEKVFLECVQDMDHENMFWYRQDPGLGLRLIYFSYDVKMKEKGDIPEGYSVSREKKERFSLILESASTNQTSMYLCASRRPGVDTQYFGPGTRLTVL.

The chain uses TRBV14 and TRBJ2-6; 7 bases line up with TRBD1. Germline V gene data show CDR1 as SGHDN and CDR2 as FVKESK. V lost 11 bases, J lost 1 base, and 8 bases stayed unmatched. CDR3 length equals 15 residues. In DNA form, the CDR3 reads TGTGCCGCGAGACAGGGCTCGTCTGGGGCCAACGTCCTGACTTTC. It translates to CAARQGSSGANVLTF. The whole variable domain, remainder taken from reference TRBV14 and TRBJ2-6, is EAGVTQFPSHSVIEKGQTVTLRCDPISGHDNLYWYRRVMGKEIKFLLHFVKESKQDESGMPNNRFLAERTGGTYSTLKVQPAELEDSGVYFCAARQGSSGANVLTFGAGSRLTVL.

About this clonotype itself: A much larger clone differs from this one at a single base, so this may be a read error. The chain links TRBV4-3 to TRBJ1-2; 10 bases are shared with TRBD1. Germline CDR1 reads LGHNA; CDR2 reads YSLEER. The CDR3 sequence is 17 residues long. CDR3 sequence: CVSSQEWRDRGNYGYTF. The CDR3 coding sequence is TGCGTCAGCAGCCAAGAATGGAGGGACAGGGGCAACTATGGCTACACCTTC.

This clonotype came up a few times. The chain combines TRBV6-1 with TRBJ2-5; 8 bases are a match to TRBD1. The CDR3 runs to 14 residues. Germline values: CDR1 MNHNS, CDR2 SASEGT. V dropped 8 bases and J dropped 5; count of bases not matched to a gene: 10. The CDR3 is CASRAGTGRETQYF. CDR3 coding DNA: TGTGCCAGCCGTGCCGGGACAGGTCGCGAGACCCAGTACTTC.

This clonotype was observed a single time. The chain joins TRBV21-1 to TRBJ2-5; TRBD1, the table's D call, was not compared with the DNA. TRBV21-1 is deemed a pseudogene. The length of the CDR3 is 18 residues. The CDR3 region is CASSKASTMGGSQETQYF. The CDR3 DNA is TGTGCCAGCAGCAAAGCGTCCACTATGGGGGGGTCTCAAGAGACCCAGTACTTC.

This CDR3 is CASSYPPGRRDTQYF. The CDR3 DNA reads as TGTGCCAGCAGCTACCCTCCAGGGCGACGGGATACGCAGTATTTT. This chain connects TRBV13 to TRBJ2-3; maybe TRBD1 (5 bases). Trimming shortened V by 4 bases and J by 6 bases, and 17 bases separated the two germline ends. This CDR3 is built from 15 residues. Germline V gene lookup returns CDR1 PRHDT and CDR2 FYEKMQ (reference sequence).

This clonotype has only a few counts. The CDR3 region has the DNA TGTGCCAGCAGTTTCGACAGCAGTCGTAATGGCTACACCTTC. Translating gives CASSFDSSRNGYTF. This chain connects TRBV12-3 or TRBV12-4 to TRBJ1-2; tentative D call: TRBD1 (5 bases). The V end was cut by 3 bases, the J end by 6 bases, with 14 bases between. This CDR3 is 14 amino acids long.

In this sample, this clonotype turned up a few times. J is TRBJ2-3 and V is TRBV12-3 or TRBV12-4; D is undetermined. V lost 1 base to trimming and J lost 1 base, with 9 bases between them. The CDR3 spans 15 residues. The CDR3 coding sequence is TGTGCCAGCAGTTTAGTGGACGGAGGCACAGATACGCAGTATTTT. It encodes CASSLVDGGTDTQYF.

This clonotype was counted a few times. This chain uses TRBV20-1 with TRBJ2-5, with 7 bases that match TRBD1. The CDR3 runs to 14 residues. Per the germline V gene, CDR1 is DFQATT and CDR2 is SNEGSKA (reference sequence). V dropped 5 bases and J dropped 11; count of bases not matched to a gene: 17. The CDR3 region is CSAGQASGPGEQYF. Written as DNA, the CDR3 is TGCAGTGCTGGACAGGCCTCCGGTCCCGGTGAGCAGTACTTC.

A remark on this clonotype: One junction end disagrees with the germline gene, perhaps due to a read error. This sequence joins TRBV29-1 and TRBJ2-2; 7 positions match TRBD1. This CDR3 has 14 amino acids. CDR1 is SQVTM and CDR2 is ANQGSEA in the germline V gene. The DNA of the CDR3 is TGCAGCGCGACAGGGAAGTCGAACACCGAGGAGCTGTTTTTT. This gives the protein CSATGKSNTEELFF.

A few counts support this clonotype. This chain links TRBV5-1 with TRBJ1-2; no clear D gene. Trimming cost V 0 bases and J 0 bases, with 12 bases left between them. Germline V lookup: CDR1 SGHRS, CDR2 YFSETQ. CDR3 length: 16 residues. The CDR3, as DNA: TGCGCCAGCAGCTTGGGACCGTCCGTTACTAACTATGGCTACACCTTC. The encoded protein is CASSLGPSVTNYGYTF.

V and J are TRBV28 and TRBJ1-5, with TRBD1 as a possible D gene (6 bases). The V gene's germline CDR1 is MDHEN and CDR2 SYDVKM. The CDR3 has 14 residues. Trimming left V 4 bases short and J 5 bases short, with 12 bases between. For the CDR3, the DNA is TGTGCCAGCAGTTCCCCAGGGGCCGATCAGCCCCAGCATTTT. Translated: CASSSPGADQPQHF. Together with reference TRBV28 and TRBJ1-5, the CDR3 gives the full variable domain: DVKVTQSSRYLVKRTGEKVFLECVQDMDHENMFWYRQDPGLGLRLIYFSYDVKMKEKGDIPEGYSVSREKKERFSLILESASTNQTSMYLCASSSPGADQPQHFGDGTRLSIL.

A few counts support this clonotype. The chain links TRBV10-3 to TRBJ1-5; tentatively, D is TRBD1 (5 bases). The CDR3 runs to 16 residues. Germline V lookup: CDR1 ENHRY, CDR2 SYGVKD. V shed 10 bases and J shed 3 bases, with 22 bases lying between them. Written as DNA, the CDR3 is TGTGCCACCAATCCCTTTCTGGGCAGGGTCAATCAGCCCCAGCATTTT. It specifies CATNPFLGRVNQPQHF.

This clonotype has more than one count but fewer than ten. V is TRBV7-3 and J is TRBJ1-1, with D hard to call. Germline CDR1 and CDR2: SGHTA and FQGTGA. CDR3 size: 13 residues. The V end lost 0 bases, the J end lost 8 bases, and 10 bases lay between the germline ends. The CDR3 spells CASSLTLAGEAFF. CDR3 coding DNA: TGTGCCAGCAGCTTAACATTAGCCGGGGAAGCTTTCTTT. The whole variable domain, remainder taken from reference TRBV7-3 and TRBJ1-1, is GAGVSQTPSNKVTEKGKYVELRCDPISGHTALYWYRQSLGQGPEFLIYFQGTGAADDSGLPNDRFFAVRPEGSVSTLKIQRTERGDSAVYLCASSLTLAGEAFFGQGTRLTVV.

This clonotype was seen ten or more times. This sequence joins TRBV7-9 and TRBJ1-1; D gene ambiguous. Germline V gives CDR1 SEHNR, CDR2 FQNEAQ (reference sequence). This CDR3 region has 14 residues. V was pared by 4 bases and J by 2 bases, with 11 bases between. The CDR3 DNA reads TGTGCCAGCAGCTATCGGACCCCAAACACTGAAGCTTTCTTT. It is translated as CASSYRTPNTEAFF.

V gene TRBV12-3 or TRBV12-4 combines with J gene TRBJ1-1; D uncertain. This CDR3 contains 14 residues. V lost 6 bases and J 5 bases, leaving 16 bases between the germline ends. The CDR3 sequence: CASSPMAGRTEAFF. The CDR3 DNA follows: TGTGCCAGCAGCCCGATGGCGGGAAGGACTGAAGCTTTCTTT.

The gene calls are TRBV4-3 and TRBJ1-4, with 8 bases matching TRBD1. The CDR3 is 15 amino acids. Losses at the gene ends were 1 base for V and 8 bases for J; bases not matched to a gene: 6. CDR1 and CDR2 from the germline V gene are LGHNA and YSLEER. The CDR3 nucleotides read TGCGCCAGCAGCCAAGGGACAGGGTCGTCCGAAAAACTGTTTTTT. It specifies CASSQGTGSSEKLFF.

The genes are TRBV28 and TRBJ1-6; D is ambiguous. Germline CDR1 MDHEN, CDR2 SYDVKM. The CDR3 sequence is 15 residues long. Trimming left V 4 bases short and J 10 bases short, with 17 bases between. The CDR3: CASSSEAPVGSPLHF. In DNA, the CDR3 is TGTGCCAGCAGTTCAGAAGCCCCGGTGGGATCACCCCTCCACTTT.